This T cell receptor beta chain stems from a study of cytomegalovirus exposure and HLA in healthy donors. Whole-study results and caveats: V- and J-gene trimming in TCR beta was tied to a missense DCLRE1C variant by an analysis performed later. Prior analysis indicated that the majority of TCR beta V segments exhibited productivity approximately 87% or approximately 30% of the time. Later on, an analysis found that several of the most significant clusters appeared to be linked to common viral pathogens, which included parvovirus B19. An Asian-associated ancestry cluster reportedly showed fewer N-insertions than the approximately 700-donor mean in a later analysis.

The CDR3 is made up of 13 amino acids. Trimming cost V 5 bases and J 10 bases, with 15 bases left between them. The germline CDR1 and CDR2 sequences are SNHLY and FYNNEI. For this clone: Its target is unknown.

This PCR relied on a set of 60 Vbeta primers and 13 Jbeta primers. Assay: immunoSEQ multiplex PCR; the TCRdb copy retains only in-frame clones and omits some. The sample lists fewer than 200,000 clones; 70% to 85% were seen once. The rearrangement links TRBV2 to TRBJ2-1; no clear D. Sequenced: PBMCs. The TCR comes from a young man in good health and CMV-seropositive. In DNA, the CDR3 is TGTGCCAGCAGTCCCCTTCTGGCTGGCGAGCAGTTCTTC. Translation: CASSPLLAGEQFF.